The T cell receptor (beta chain) under discussion was sequenced for a study of T cell changes during pregnancy in multiple sclerosis. The protocol was immunoSEQ multiplex PCR, while the TCRdb copy is restricted to in-frame clones and leaves out a portion. This table has 60,000 to 70,000 clones, around 91% appearing once. The receptor was derived from a female donor in good health, enrolled as a control in a pregnancy study. The sequencing used peripheral blood, collected in the third trimester of pregnancy.

CDR3 in DNA: TGCGCCAGCAGTGAAAGGTGTCGGGGGAATGAGCAGTTCTTC. Translation gives CASSERCRGNEQFF. The chain is built from TRBV10-1 and TRBJ2-1, with D perhaps TRBD2 (6 bases). The CDR3 contains 14 residues. Per the germline V gene, CDR1 is WNHNN and CDR2 is SYGVQD (reference sequence). V was shortened by 3 bases and J by 7 bases, with 13 bases between the two germline ends.